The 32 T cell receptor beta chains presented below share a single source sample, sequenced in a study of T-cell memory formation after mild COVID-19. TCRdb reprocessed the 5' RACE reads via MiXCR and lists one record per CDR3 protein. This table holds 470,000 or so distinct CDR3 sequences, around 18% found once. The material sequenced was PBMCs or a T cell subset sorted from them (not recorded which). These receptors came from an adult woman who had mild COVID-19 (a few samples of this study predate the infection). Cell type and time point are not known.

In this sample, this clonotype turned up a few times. Here the CDR3 reads CASRETSGSGNEQFF. DNA for the CDR3: TGTGCCAGCAGAGAGACTAGCGGGAGCGGGAATGAGCAGTTCTTC. The chain couples TRBV6-5 to TRBJ2-1, with 12 bases identical to TRBD2. This CDR3 contains 15 residues. Germline V gene sequence: CDR1 MNHEY, CDR2 SVGAGI. Germline trimming cut 6 bases from V and 7 bases from J; bases unmatched to any gene: 7.

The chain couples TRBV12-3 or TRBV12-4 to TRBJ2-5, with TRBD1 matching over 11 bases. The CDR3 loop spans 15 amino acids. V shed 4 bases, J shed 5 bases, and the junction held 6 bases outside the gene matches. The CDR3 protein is CASSYRDRGGETQYF. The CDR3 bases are TGTGCCAGCAGTTACAGGGACAGGGGGGGGGAGACCCAGTACTTC.

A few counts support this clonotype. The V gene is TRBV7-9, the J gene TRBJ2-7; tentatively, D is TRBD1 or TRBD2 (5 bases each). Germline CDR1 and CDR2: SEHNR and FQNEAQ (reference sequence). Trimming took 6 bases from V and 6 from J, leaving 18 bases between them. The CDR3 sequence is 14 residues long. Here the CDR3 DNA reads TGTGCCAGCAGTGTTTGGGGGAAGACTCTCGAGCAGTACTTC. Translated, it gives CASSVWGKTLEQYF.

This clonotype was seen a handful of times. The CDR3 sequence is CASSPRTGSDTQYF. The CDR3 coding sequence is TGTGCCAGCAGCCCCAGGACAGGGTCAGATACGCAGTATTTT. The chain combines TRBV9 with TRBJ2-3; 8 nucleotides match TRBD1. The CDR3 runs 14 residues. V was clipped by 4 bases and J by 4 bases; unmatched bases: 5. The germline CDR1 and CDR2 sequences are SGDLS and YYNGEE.

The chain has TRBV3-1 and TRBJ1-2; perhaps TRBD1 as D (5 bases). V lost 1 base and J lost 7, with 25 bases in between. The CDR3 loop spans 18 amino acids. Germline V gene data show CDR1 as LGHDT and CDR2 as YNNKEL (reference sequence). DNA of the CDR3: TGTGCCAGCAGCCAAGTGGCGTCTTCAAGGGGAAGGAGGTTTGGCTACACCTTC. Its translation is CASSQVASSRGRRFGYTF.

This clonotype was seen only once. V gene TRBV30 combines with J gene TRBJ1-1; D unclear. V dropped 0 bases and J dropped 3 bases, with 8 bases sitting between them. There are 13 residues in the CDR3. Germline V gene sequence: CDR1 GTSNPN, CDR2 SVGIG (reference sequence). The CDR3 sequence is CAWSVRVDTEAFF. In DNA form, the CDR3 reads TGTGCCTGGAGTGTAAGGGTGGACACTGAAGCTTTCTTT.

As DNA, the CDR3 is TGTGCCAGCAGTTTCCGACTAGTTTCCTACGAGCAGTACTTC. This encodes CASSFRLVSYEQYF. V is TRBV6-2 or TRBV6-3 and J is TRBJ2-7; a weak D match, TRBD2 (6 bases). The CDR3 runs 14 residues. The V and J ends lost 4 bases and 1 base respectively, with 11 bases between them. Germline values: CDR1 MNHEY, CDR2 SVGEGT.

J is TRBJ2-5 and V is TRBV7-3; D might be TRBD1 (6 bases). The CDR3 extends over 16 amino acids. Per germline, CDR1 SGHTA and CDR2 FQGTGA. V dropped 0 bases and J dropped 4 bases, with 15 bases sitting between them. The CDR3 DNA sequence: TGTGCCAGCAGCTTAACGGATCGAAGGGGGAGAGAGACCCAGTACTTC. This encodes CASSLTDRRGRETQYF.

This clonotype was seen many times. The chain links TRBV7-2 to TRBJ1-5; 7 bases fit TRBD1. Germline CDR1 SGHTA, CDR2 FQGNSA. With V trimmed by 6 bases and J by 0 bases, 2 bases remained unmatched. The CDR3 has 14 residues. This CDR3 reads CASRTGASNQPQHF. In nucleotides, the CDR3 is TGTGCCAGCAGAACAGGGGCTAGCAATCAGCCCCAGCATTTT.

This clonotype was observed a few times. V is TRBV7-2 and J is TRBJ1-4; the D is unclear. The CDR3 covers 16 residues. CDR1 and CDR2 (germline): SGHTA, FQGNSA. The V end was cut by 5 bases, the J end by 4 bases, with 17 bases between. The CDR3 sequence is CASSVSEALDNEKLFF. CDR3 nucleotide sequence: TGTGCCAGCAGCGTATCGGAGGCGCTGGATAATGAAAAACTGTTTTTT.

The CDR3 spells CSARDGFSGANVLTF. As DNA, the CDR3 is TGCAGTGCTAGAGATGGCTTCTCTGGGGCCAACGTCCTGACTTTC. The J gene is TRBJ2-6, the V gene TRBV20-1; D unclear. The length of the CDR3 is 15 residues. Germline V lookup: CDR1 DFQATT, CDR2 SNEGSKA (reference sequence). V was pared by 0 bases and J by 0 bases, with 6 bases between.

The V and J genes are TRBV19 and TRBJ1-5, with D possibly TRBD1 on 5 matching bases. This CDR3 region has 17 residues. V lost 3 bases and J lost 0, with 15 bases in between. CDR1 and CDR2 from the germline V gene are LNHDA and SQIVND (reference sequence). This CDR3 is CASSIVGAEYSNQPQHF. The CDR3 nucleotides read TGTGCCAGTAGTATTGTAGGGGCCGAATATAGCAATCAGCCCCAGCATTTT.

DNA for the CDR3: TGCGCCAGCAGCTTGATACAGTACTACGAGCAGTACTTC. It is translated as CASSLIQYYEQYF. The chain links TRBV5-1 to TRBJ2-7; D is undetermined. The CDR3 covers 13 residues. The ends were cut back, 1 base at V and 3 bases at J, with 8 bases in the middle. In germline, CDR1 is SGHRS, CDR2 YFSETQ.

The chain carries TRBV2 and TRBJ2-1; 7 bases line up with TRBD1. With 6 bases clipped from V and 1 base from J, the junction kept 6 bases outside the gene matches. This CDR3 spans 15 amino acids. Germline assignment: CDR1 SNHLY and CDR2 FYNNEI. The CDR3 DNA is TGTGCCAGCAGGGTCCGGGACAGTTCCTACAATGAGCAGTTCTTC. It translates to CASRVRDSSYNEQFF.

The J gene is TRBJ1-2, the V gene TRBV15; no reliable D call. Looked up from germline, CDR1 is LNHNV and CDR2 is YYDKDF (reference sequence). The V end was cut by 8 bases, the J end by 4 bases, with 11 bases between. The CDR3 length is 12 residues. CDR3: CATSDPLYGYTF. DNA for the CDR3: TGTGCCACCTCGGACCCACTCTATGGCTACACCTTC.

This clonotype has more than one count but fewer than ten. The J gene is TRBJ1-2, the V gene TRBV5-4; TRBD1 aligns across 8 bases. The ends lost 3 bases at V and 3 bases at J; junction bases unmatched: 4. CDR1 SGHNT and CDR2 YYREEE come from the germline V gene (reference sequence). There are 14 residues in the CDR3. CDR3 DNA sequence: TGTGCCAGCAGCTGGGGACAGGCCTACTATGGCTACACCTTC. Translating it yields CASSWGQAYYGYTF.

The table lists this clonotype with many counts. The CDR3 nucleotides read TGTGCCAGCAGCGATTCCCGGAGGAACCTTCGGATCGAGCAGTACTTC. This gives the protein CASSDSRRNLRIEQYF. This sequence joins TRBV6-5 and TRBJ2-7; tentatively, D is TRBD2 (5 bases). This CDR3 is built from 16 residues. Germline CDR1 reads MNHEY; CDR2 reads SVGAGI. V dropped 6 bases and J dropped 6 bases, with 24 bases sitting between them.

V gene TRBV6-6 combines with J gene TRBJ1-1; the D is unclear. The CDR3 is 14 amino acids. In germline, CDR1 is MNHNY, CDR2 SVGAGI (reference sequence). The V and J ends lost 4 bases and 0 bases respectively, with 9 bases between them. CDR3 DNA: TGTGCCAGCAGTTCGTTAGAAATGAACACTGAAGCTTTCTTT. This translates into CASSSLEMNTEAFF.

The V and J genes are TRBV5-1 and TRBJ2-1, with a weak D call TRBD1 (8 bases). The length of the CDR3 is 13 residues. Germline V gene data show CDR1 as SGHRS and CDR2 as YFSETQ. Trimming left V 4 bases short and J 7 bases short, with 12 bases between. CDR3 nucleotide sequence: TGCGCCAGCAGCGACAGGGGAGGGAATGAGCAGTTCTTC. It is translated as CASSDRGGNEQFF. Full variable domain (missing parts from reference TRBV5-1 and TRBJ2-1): KAGVTQTPRYLIKTRGQQVTLSCSPISGHRSVSWYQQTPGQGLQFLFEYFSETQRNKGNFPGRFSGRQFSNSRSEMNVSTLELGDSALYLCASSDRGGNEQFFGPGTRLTVL.

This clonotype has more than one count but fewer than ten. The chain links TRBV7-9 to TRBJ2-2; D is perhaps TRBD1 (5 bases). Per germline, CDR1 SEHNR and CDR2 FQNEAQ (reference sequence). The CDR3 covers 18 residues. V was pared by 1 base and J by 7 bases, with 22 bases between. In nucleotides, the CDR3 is TGTGCCAGCAGCTTAGTACCCCTGCGTAGGGGTACAGGCGGGGAGCTGTTTTTT. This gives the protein CASSLVPLRRGTGGELFF.

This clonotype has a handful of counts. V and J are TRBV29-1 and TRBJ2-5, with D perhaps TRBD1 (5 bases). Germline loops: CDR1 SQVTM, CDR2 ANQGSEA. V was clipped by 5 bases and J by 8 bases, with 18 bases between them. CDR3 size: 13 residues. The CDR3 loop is CSVINPGSSTQYF. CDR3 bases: TGCAGCGTTATCAACCCAGGGTCAAGCACCCAGTACTTC.

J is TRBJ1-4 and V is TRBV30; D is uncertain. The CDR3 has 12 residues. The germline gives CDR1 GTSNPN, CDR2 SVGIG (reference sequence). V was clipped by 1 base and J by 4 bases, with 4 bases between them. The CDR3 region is CAWSGVNEKLFF. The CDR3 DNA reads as TGTGCCTGGAGTGGTGTTAATGAAAAACTGTTTTTT.

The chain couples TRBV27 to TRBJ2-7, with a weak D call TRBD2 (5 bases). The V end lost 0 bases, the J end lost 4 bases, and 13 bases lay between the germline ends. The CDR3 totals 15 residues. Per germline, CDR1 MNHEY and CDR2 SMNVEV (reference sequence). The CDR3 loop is CASSLSLGRDYEQYF. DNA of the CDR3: TGTGCCAGCAGTTTATCGTTGGGCCGGGATTACGAGCAGTACTTC.

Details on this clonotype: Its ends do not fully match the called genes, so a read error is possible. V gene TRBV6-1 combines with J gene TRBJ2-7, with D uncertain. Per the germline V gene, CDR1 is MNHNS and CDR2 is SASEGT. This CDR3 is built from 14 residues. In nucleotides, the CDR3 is TGTGCCAGCACTGAACCGACGGACGGCTACGAGCAGTACTTC. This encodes CASTEPTDGYEQYF.

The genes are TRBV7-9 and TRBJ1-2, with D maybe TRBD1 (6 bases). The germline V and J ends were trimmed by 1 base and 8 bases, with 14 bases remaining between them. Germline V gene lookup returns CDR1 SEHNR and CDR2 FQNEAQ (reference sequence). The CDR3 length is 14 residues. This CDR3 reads CASSLEVQGRGYTF. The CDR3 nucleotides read TGTGCCAGCAGCTTAGAAGTACAGGGCCGGGGCTACACCTTC.

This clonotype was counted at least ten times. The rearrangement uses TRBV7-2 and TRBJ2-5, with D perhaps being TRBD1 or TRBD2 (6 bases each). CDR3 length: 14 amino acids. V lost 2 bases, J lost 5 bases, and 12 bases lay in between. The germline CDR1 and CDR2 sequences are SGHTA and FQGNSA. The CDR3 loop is CASSLRGALETQYF. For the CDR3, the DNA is TGTGCCAGCAGCTTAAGGGGGGCATTGGAGACCCAGTACTTC.

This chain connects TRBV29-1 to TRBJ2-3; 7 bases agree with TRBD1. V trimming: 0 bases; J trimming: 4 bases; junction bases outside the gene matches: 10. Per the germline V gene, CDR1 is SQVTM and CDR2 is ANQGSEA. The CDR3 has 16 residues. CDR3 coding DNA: TGCAGCGTTGAAGATCGTCACAGGGGTCCGCCAGATACGCAGTATTTT. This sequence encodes CSVEDRHRGPPDTQYF.

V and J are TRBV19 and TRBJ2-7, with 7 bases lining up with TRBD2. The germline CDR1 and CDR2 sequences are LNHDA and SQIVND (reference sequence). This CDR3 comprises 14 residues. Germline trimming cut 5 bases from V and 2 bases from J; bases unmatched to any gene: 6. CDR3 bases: TGTGCCAGTAGTTCCGCTAGCGGACCCTACGAGCAGTACTTC. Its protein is CASSSASGPYEQYF. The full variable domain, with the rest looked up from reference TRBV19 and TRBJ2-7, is DGGITQSPKYLFRKEGQNVTLSCEQNLNHDAMYWYRQDPGQGLRLIYYSQIVNDFQKGDIAEGYSVSREKKESFPLTVTSAQKNPTAFYLCASSSASGPYEQYFGPGTRLTVT.

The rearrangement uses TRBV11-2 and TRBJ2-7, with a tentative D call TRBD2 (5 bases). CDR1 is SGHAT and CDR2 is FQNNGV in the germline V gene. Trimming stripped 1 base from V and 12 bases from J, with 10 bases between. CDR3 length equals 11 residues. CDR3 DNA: TGTGCCAGCAGCTTAGCGGGGTGGCGGTACTTC. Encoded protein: CASSLAGWRYF. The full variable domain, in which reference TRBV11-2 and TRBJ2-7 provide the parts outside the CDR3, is EAGVAQSPRYKIIEKRQSVAFWCNPISGHATLYWYQQILGQGPKLLIQFQNNGVVDDSQLPKDRFSAERLKGVDSTLKIQPAKLEDSAVYLCASSLAGWRYFGPGTRLTVT.

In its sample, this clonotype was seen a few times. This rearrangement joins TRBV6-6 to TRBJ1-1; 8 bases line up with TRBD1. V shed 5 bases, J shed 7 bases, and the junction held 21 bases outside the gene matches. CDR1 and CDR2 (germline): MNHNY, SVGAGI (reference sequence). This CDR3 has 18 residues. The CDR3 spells CASSLLPFPGQESLEAFF. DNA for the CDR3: TGTGCCAGCAGTCTGCTGCCATTTCCGGGACAGGAATCCCTTGAAGCTTTCTTT.

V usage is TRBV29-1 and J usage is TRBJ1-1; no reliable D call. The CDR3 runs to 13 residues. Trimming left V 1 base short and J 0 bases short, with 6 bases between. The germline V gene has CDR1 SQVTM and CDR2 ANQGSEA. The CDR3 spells CSVEVSVNTEAFF. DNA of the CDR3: TGCAGCGTTGAAGTATCCGTGAACACTGAAGCTTTCTTT.

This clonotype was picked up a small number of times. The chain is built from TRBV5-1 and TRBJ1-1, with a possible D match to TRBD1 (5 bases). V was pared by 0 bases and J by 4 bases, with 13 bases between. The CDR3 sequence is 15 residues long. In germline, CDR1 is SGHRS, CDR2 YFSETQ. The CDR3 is CASSLVAGKSTEAFF. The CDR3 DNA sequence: TGCGCCAGCAGCTTGGTAGCAGGGAAGAGCACTGAAGCTTTCTTT.